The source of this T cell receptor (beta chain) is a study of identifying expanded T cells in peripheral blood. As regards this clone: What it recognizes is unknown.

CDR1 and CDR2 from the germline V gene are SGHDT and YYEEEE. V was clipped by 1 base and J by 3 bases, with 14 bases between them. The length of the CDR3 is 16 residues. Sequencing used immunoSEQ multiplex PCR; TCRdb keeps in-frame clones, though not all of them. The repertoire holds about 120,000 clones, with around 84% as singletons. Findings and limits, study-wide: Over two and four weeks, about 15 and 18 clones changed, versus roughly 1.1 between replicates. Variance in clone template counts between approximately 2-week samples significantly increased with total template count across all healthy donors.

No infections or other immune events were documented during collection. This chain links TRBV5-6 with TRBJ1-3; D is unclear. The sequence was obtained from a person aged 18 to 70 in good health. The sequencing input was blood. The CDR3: CASSLIGLSIGNTIYF. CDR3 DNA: TGTGCCAGCAGCTTGATTGGCCTGTCGATTGGAAACACCATATATTTT.